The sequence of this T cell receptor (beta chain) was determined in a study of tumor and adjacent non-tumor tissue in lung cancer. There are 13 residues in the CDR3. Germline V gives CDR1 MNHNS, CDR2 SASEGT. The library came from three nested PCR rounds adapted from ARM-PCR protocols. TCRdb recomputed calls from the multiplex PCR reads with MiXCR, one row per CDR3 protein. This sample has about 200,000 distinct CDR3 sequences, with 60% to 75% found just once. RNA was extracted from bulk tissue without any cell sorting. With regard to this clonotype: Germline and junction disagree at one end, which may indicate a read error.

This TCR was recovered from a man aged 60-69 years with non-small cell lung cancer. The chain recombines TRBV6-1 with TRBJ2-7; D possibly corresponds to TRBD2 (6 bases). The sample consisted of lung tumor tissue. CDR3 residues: CVSLPGGTYEQYF. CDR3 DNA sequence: TGTGTCAGCTTGCCCGGGGGTACCTACGAGCAGTACTTC.